This T cell receptor (beta chain) originates from a study of T cells in Graves' hyperthyroidism and ophthalmopathy. Regions amplified from RNA transcripts were the TCR beta CDR3 regions. The HTBI set primed first-round TCR CDR3 RT-PCR. MiXCR, run by TCRdb on the multiplex PCR reads, gives a single entry per CDR3 protein. The sample shows 660,000 or so distinct CDR3 sequences, nearly 45% of them seen only once. Losses at the gene ends were 2 bases for V and 4 bases for J; bases not matched to a gene: 4. There are 14 residues in the CDR3. Note on this clonotype: What it recognizes is unknown.

Study results and caveats: Also found in blood were most expanded thyroid clonotypes above 0.001.

V and J are TRBV12-3 or TRBV12-4 and TRBJ1-1, with 7 nucleotides matching TRBD1. Specimen: peripheral blood or thyroid tissue (not recorded which). This TCR derives from an adult man with Graves' disease, either hyperthyroidism or ophthalmopathy (not recorded which). The CDR3 here is CASSLWDSATEAFF. CDR3 bases: TGTGCCAGCAGTTTATGGGACAGCGCCACTGAAGCTTTCTTT.